The clone carrying this T cell receptor (beta chain) was counted between two and nine times. The CDR3 loop spans 13 amino acids. The germline V gene encodes CDR1 SNHLY and CDR2 FYNNEI. J gave up 6 bases and V 8 bases, and 7 bases lay outside the gene matches. The sample originates from a study of cytomegalovirus exposure and HLA in healthy donors. 60 Vbeta and 13 Jbeta primers were used in PCR. Method: immunoSEQ multiplex PCR; TCRdb's copy keeps in-frame clones and lacks some. The sample carries some 120,000 clones, 80% recorded once. The source material was PBMCs. This rearrangement joins TRBV2 to TRBJ1-2, with 9 bases aligning to TRBD1. The TCR was taken from a female donor in good health and CMV-seronegative. The CDR3, as DNA: TGTGCCAGCGGGGGACAGGGCCTGAATGGCTACACCTTC. As protein: CASGGQGLNGYTF.